Shown below are 5 T cell receptor beta chains from a single sample sequenced in a study of beta chain features in type 1 diabetes. Investigators reverse transcribed all isolated RNA, so they sequenced expressed TCRB transcripts. Some clones are missing from TCRdb's copy, which holds only in-frame ones; the method was immunoSEQ multiplex PCR. This sample yields around 250,000 clones, of which approximately 70% are seen a single time; 0.053% belongs to the top ten. Material: naive CD4+ T cells from blood. The receptors derive from a man aged 25 to 45 in good health.

In the case of this clone: A junction end diverges from the germline sequence, so it may reflect a read error. The chain joins TRBV25-1 to TRBJ1-2, with D uncertain. Germline CDR1 MGHDK, CDR2 SYGVNS. CDR3 length: 14 residues. Here the CDR3 reads CASRESAATYGYTF. The CDR3 coding sequence is TGTGCCAGCAGAGAATCAGCTGCAACCTATGGCTACACCTTC.

The rearrangement links TRBV20-1 to TRBJ2-1; D is uncertain. Trimming removed 6 bases from V and 8 bases from J, with 8 bases in between. This CDR3 is 10 amino acids long. CDR1 and CDR2 from the germline V gene are DFQATT and SNEGSKA (reference sequence). CDR3 DNA: TGCAGTGCAGAACAAGATGAGCAGTTCTTC. Translated, it gives CSAEQDEQFF.

The chain links TRBV6-5 to TRBJ1-2; weak D call: TRBD1 (5 bases). Per the germline V gene, CDR1 is MNHEY and CDR2 is SVGAGI. V was pared by 6 bases and J by 4 bases, with 9 bases between. The CDR3 covers 12 residues. The DNA for the CDR3 is TGTGCCAGCAGAAGCCAGGGCTATGGCTACACCTTC. Translating it yields CASRSQGYGYTF.

DNA of the CDR3: TGTGCCACCAGCAGAGATCTACAGGACAATGAGCAGTTCTTC. Encoded protein: CATSRDLQDNEQFF. The chain is built from TRBV15 and TRBJ2-1; maybe TRBD1 (5 bases). The CDR3 has 14 amino acids. V lost 0 bases, J lost 5 bases, and 8 bases lay in between. Germline CDR1 reads LNHNV; CDR2 reads YYDKDF (reference sequence).

This clone was counted between two and nine times. V usage is TRBV30 and J usage is TRBJ2-7, with 7 bases aligning to TRBD1. Germline assignment: CDR1 GTSNPN and CDR2 SVGIG (reference sequence). The CDR3 spans 13 residues. The V segment lost 3 bases and the J segment 6 bases; nucleotides outside the gene matches: 8. As DNA, the CDR3 is TGTGCCTGGAGCTTACAGGGGATGGGCGAGCAGTACTTC. It encodes CAWSLQGMGEQYF. The variable domain in full, with the rest retrieved from reference TRBV30 and TRBJ2-7, is SQTIHQWPATLVQPVGSPLSLECTVEGTSNPNLYWYRQAAGRGLQLLFYSVGIGQISSEVPQNLSASRPQDRQFILSSKKLLLSDSGFYLCAWSLQGMGEQYFGPGTRLTVT.